The rows below give T cell receptor beta chains drawn from one sample of a study of OX40 agonist ivuxolimab in advanced cancers. Assay used: immunoSEQ multiplex PCR; TCRdb lists only in-frame clones, some missing. The sample has 30,000 to 40,000 clones, approximately 89% seen once; the top ten hold roughly 28%. The specimen was CD4+ or CD8+ T cells sorted from blood, collected in a trial of the OX40 agonist ivuxolimab. These receptors were obtained from an adult with an advanced solid tumor such as melanoma, head and neck, liver or kidney cancer. Both conserved end residues are trimmed from each CDR3. A D gene is named only where the DNA matches it firmly.

d_call j_call v_call cdr3_aa
. TRBJ1-3 TRBV11-1 ASSFAGGGGNTIY
. TRBJ1-2 TRBV19 ASSPRTLHWGYT
. TRBJ2-2 TRBV13 ASSPADQTRSGPDGELF
. TRBJ2-7 TRBV7-9 ASSLGRGSSYEQY
. TRBJ1-1 TRBV7-9 ASSLQYTEAF
. TRBJ2-1 TRBV4-2 ASSQDFDRPSYNEQF
. TRBJ2-7 TRBV7-9 ASSESFSYEQY
TRBD1 TRBJ1-1 TRBV19 ASSQTGGEAF
TRBD1 TRBJ1-5 TRBV11-2 ASSNEGATEPQH
. TRBJ2-7 TRBV9 ASSPTGLTEYEQY
TRBD1 TRBJ2-1 TRBV28 ASSFNPGQDLIPHNEQF